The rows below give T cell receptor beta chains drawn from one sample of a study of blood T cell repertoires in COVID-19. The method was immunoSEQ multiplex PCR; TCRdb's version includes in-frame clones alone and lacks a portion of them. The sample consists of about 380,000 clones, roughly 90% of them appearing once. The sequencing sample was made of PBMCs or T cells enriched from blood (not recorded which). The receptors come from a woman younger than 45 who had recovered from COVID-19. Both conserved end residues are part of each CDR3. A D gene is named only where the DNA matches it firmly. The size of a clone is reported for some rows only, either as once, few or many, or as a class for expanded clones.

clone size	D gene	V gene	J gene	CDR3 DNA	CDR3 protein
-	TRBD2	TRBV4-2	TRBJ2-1	TGTGCCAGCAGTCTTAGCGGGGGCCCTCTCAATGAGCAGTTCTTC	CASSLSGGPLNEQFF
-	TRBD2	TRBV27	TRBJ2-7	TGTGCCAGCAGTTCCTCCCTTCTAGCGGGCGAGCAGTACTTC	CASSSSLLAGEQYF
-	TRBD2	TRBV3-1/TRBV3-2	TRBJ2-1	TGTGCCAGCAGCTGGGGCCTAGCGGTGTTTTACAGTGAGCAGTTCTTC	CASSWGLAVFYSEQFF
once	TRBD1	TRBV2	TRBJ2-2	TGTGCCAGCAGTGGACAGGGGGCCGGGGAGCTGTTTTTT	CASSGQGAGELFF
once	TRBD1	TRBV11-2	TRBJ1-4	TGTGCCAGCAGCCCTATCCCGGGACAGGGGAGAGAAAAACTGTTTTTT	CASSPIPGQGREKLFF
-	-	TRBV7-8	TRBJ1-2	TGTGCCAGCAGCCCGCCAGGGGCAGGGAAGGGCTACACCTTC	CASSPPGAGKGYTF
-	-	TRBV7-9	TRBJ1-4	TGTGCCAGCAGCTTACGTAATGAAAAACTGTTTTTT	CASSLRNEKLFF
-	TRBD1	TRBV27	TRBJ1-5	TGTGCCAGCAGTCCGACAGGGAGTAGCAATCAGCCCCAGCATTTT	CASSPTGSSNQPQHF
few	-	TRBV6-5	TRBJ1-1	TGTGCCAGCAGCCAGACAGAGATGAACACTGAAGCTTTCTTT	CASSQTEMNTEAFF
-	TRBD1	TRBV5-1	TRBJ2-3	TGCGCCAGCAGCGAACAGGGGGCAGGTACAGATACGCAGTATTTT	CASSEQGAGTDTQYF
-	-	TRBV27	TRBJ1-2	TGTGCCAGCAGAAGATCCCCAGGGAACTATGGCTACACCTTC	CASRRSPGNYGYTF
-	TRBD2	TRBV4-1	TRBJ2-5	TGCGCCAGCAGCCAAGTGCGGGAGCGCGGGGAGACCCAGTACTTC	CASSQVRERGETQYF
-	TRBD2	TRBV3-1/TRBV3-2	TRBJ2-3	TGTGCCAGCAGCCCCACCGGAGAGCGGGAGGAGGCAGATACGCAGTATTTT	CASSPTGEREEADTQYF
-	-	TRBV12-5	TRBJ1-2	TGTGCTAGTGGTTTTTCGGGTTACGGCTACACCTTC	CASGFSGYGYTF
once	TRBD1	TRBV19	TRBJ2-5	TGTGCCAGTAGTTCCTCCCGACAGGGCTCGGGGACCCAGTACTTC	CASSSSRQGSGTQYF
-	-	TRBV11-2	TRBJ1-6	TGTGCCAGCAGCACCACAACTACTGGACAGAATAATTCACCCCTCCACTTT	CASSTTTTGQNNSPLHF
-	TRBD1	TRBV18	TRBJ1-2	TGTGCCAGCTCACCACCCGGGACAGGGGGATTCTATGGCTACACCTTC	CASSPPGTGGFYGYTF
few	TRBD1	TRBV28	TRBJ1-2	TGTGCCAGCAGTTCCCCGGGGACAGGGTCTTTCGGCTACACCTTC	CASSSPGTGSFGYTF
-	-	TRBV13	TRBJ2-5	TGTGCCAGCAGCCCATCCCGGACGGCGGGAGAGACCCAGTACTTC	CASSPSRTAGETQYF
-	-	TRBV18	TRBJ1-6	TGTGCCAGCTCACCAGTTTCCATCTATAATTCACCCCTCCACTTT	CASSPVSIYNSPLHF
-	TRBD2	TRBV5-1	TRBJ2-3	TGCGCCAGCAGCTCATCCCCAGCGGGCGGGGGAGATACGCAGTATTTT	CASSSSPAGGGDTQYF
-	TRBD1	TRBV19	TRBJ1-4	TGTGCCAGTAGTGCCCCCCTTGCAGGGGGCACTAATGAAAAACTGTTTTTT	CASSAPLAGGTNEKLFF
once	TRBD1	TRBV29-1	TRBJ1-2	TGCAGCGCCGGGACAGGAAACTATGGCTACACCTTC	CSAGTGNYGYTF
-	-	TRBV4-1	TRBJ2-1	TGCGCCAGCAGCCACTTGGGAGGGGGGAGGCACAATGAGCAGTTCTTC	CASSHLGGGRHNEQFF
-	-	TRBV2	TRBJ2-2	TGTGCCAGCCACGACAGAAACACCGGGGAGCTGTTTTTT	CASHDRNTGELFF
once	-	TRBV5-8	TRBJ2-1	TGTGCCAACCTGAGGCGGGGCTCCTACAATGAGCAGTTCTTC	CANLRRGSYNEQFF
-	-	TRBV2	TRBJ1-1	TGTGCCAGCACCACCGGGGCTGAAGCTTTCTTT	CASTTGAEAFF
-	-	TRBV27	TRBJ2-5	TGTGCCAGTTCCCGGACAGCTACGTACCAAGAGACCCAGTACTTC	CASSRTATYQETQYF
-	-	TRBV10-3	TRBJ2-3	TGTGCCATCAGTGAGACTAGTGATACGCAGTATTTT	CAISETSDTQYF
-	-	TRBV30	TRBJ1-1	TGTGCCTGGAAGCGGGCAGGTTTGTACCGTGGGGCTTTCTTT	CAWKRAGLYRGAFF
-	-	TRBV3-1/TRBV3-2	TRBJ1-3	TGTGCCAGCAGCCAAGGGGGGCTCGGAAACACCATATATTTT	CASSQGGLGNTIYF
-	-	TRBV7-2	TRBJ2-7	TGTGCCAGCAGCTCGACTGATGCCTACGAGCAGTACTTC	CASSSTDAYEQYF
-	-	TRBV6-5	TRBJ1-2	TGTGCCGCATCACAGGGTGGCTATGGCTACACCTTC	CAASQGGYGYTF
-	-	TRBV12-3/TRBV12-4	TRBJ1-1	TGTGCCAGCAGTTCCCCTCGGGACACTGAAGCTTTCTTT	CASSSPRDTEAFF
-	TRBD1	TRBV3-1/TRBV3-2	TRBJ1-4	TGTGCCAGCAGCCTCCAAGAGGGGGCGGAAAAACTGTTTTTT	CASSLQEGAEKLFF
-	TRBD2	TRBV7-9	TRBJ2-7	TGTGCCAGCAGCCCCGGACTAGCGGGAGTAGCCTACGAGCAGTACTTC	CASSPGLAGVAYEQYF
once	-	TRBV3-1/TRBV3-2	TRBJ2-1	TGTGCCAGCAGCTTCCAGGGAAGGGCGGTCAATGAGCAGTTCTTC	CASSFQGRAVNEQFF
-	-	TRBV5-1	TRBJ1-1	TGCGCCAGCAGCTTGGACGGGAAGGCTGAAGCTTTCTTT	CASSLDGKAEAFF
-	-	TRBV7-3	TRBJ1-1	TGTGCCAGCAGCTTAAGCGGCGGGGGCGGGACCACTGAAGCTTTCTTT	CASSLSGGGGTTEAFF
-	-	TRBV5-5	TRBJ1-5	TGTGCCAGCAGCTTGGGGCAATTGGGCAATCAGCCCCAGCATTTT	CASSLGQLGNQPQHF
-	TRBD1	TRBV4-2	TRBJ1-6	TGTGCCAGCAGCCAGACAGGGCAAGTAGACTATAATTCACCCCTCCACTTT	CASSQTGQVDYNSPLHF
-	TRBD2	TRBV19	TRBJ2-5	TGTGCCAGCCGGAAGGCTAGCGGGGGAGCAGAGACCCAGTACTTC	CASRKASGGAETQYF
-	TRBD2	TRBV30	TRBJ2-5	TGTGCCTGGACTAGCGGAATTTCAGCACAAGAGACCCAGTACTTC	CAWTSGISAQETQYF
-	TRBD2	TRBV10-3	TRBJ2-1	TGTGCCATCAGTGAACCCATAGCGGGAGGGCCCTACAATGAGCAGTTCTTC	CAISEPIAGGPYNEQFF
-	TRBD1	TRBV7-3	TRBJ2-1	TGTGCCAGCAGCCCACAGGGGGCAATAGGTGAGCAGTTCTTC	CASSPQGAIGEQFF
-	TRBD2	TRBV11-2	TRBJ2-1	TGTGCCAGCAGCTTAGATAGCGGGGGGGCTAATGAGCAGTTCTTC	CASSLDSGGANEQFF